The 30 T cell receptor beta chains below were found in one sample sequenced in a study of T cells in Graves' hyperthyroidism and ophthalmopathy. Researchers amplified the TCR beta CDR3 regions from RNA transcripts. First-round RT-PCR of the TCR CDR3 relied on the HTBI primer set. TCRdb passed the multiplex PCR reads through MiXCR, listing each CDR3 protein once. The sample records 350,000 or so distinct CDR3 sequences, over 15% being singletons. Sequencing was done on a sample of blood. Source of these receptors: a woman aged 50 to 60 with Graves' hyperthyroidism.

The chain carries TRBV5-5 and TRBJ1-1; D not resolved. There are 15 residues in the CDR3. With 0 bases removed from V and 1 base from J, the gap between germline ends came to 10 bases. Germline values: CDR1 SGHKS, CDR2 YYEKEE (reference sequence). The CDR3 DNA follows: TGTGCCAGCAGCTTGGTTCCAGGTGAGAACACTGAAGCTTTCTTT. Translating gives CASSLVPGENTEAFF.

In this sample, this clonotype turned up a few times. The V gene is TRBV12-3 or TRBV12-4, the J gene TRBJ2-5; a weak D match, TRBD1 (6 bases). V shed 6 bases and J shed 0 bases, with 11 bases lying between them. The CDR3 loop spans 14 amino acids. The CDR3 loop reads CASSIGDNQETQYF. CDR3 nucleotides: TGTGCCAGCAGCATCGGGGACAACCAAGAGACCCAGTACTTC.

This clonotype was recorded a few times. The chain links TRBV7-9 to TRBJ2-3; possibly TRBD1 for D (6 bases). CDR3 length equals 14 residues. Germline CDR1 SEHNR, CDR2 FQNEAQ (reference sequence). V lost 5 bases and J lost 4, with 13 bases in between. CDR3 amino acids: CASSPGAVADTQYF. CDR3 bases: TGTGCCAGCAGCCCAGGGGCGGTGGCAGATACGCAGTATTTT. Filled out from reference TRBV7-9 and TRBJ2-3, the complete variable domain reads DTGVSQNPRHKITKRGQNVTFRCDPISEHNRLYWYRQTLGQGPEFLTYFQNEAQLEKSRLLSDRFSAERPKGSFSTLEIQRTEQGDSAMYLCASSPGAVADTQYFGPGTRLTVL.

The chain recombines TRBV24-1 with TRBJ2-1; 9 bases line up with TRBD2. The ends lost 4 bases at V and 0 bases at J; junction bases unmatched: 9. The CDR3 runs 18 residues. CDR1 and CDR2 (germline): KGHDR, SFDVKD. CDR3 residues: CATSDPGLAQSSYNEQFF. The CDR3, as DNA: TGTGCCACCAGTGACCCGGGACTAGCTCAGAGCTCCTACAATGAGCAGTTCTTC.

The chain is built from TRBV6-2 or TRBV6-3 and TRBJ2-1; D gene unclear. V shed 8 bases and J shed 4 bases, with 12 bases lying between them. CDR1 and CDR2 from the germline V gene are MNHEY and SVGEGT. This CDR3 contains 13 residues. The CDR3 loop is CASHSNLYNEQFF. The CDR3 nucleotides read TGTGCCAGCCATAGTAATCTGTACAATGAGCAGTTCTTC.

This clonotype was found a few times. This chain connects TRBV4-1 to TRBJ1-2; D gene ambiguous. CDR1 is MGHRA and CDR2 is YSYEKL in the germline V gene. The V end was cut by 7 bases, the J end by 2 bases, with 14 bases between. The CDR3 is 14 amino acids. The CDR3 spells CASTSLQANYGYTF. The CDR3 DNA is TGCGCCAGCACCTCACTCCAGGCAAACTATGGCTACACCTTC.

In this sample, this clonotype turned up a few times. J is TRBJ2-3 and V is TRBV9; D unclear. Trimming pared 1 base from V and 2 bases from J, leaving 8 bases between. This CDR3 has 14 residues. The germline V gene has CDR1 SGDLS and CDR2 YYNGEE. The CDR3 reads CASSVSPDTDTQYF. DNA for the CDR3: TGTGCCAGCAGCGTATCACCCGACACAGATACGCAGTATTTT.

The V gene is TRBV30, the J gene TRBJ2-1, with 12 bases lining up with TRBD2. CDR3 size: 14 residues. Germline trimming cut 5 bases from V and 4 bases from J; bases unmatched to any gene: 3. Germline-derived CDR1 and CDR2 are GTSNPN and SVGIG (reference sequence). The DNA of the CDR3 is TGTGCCTGGGCTAGCGGGAGGGGATACAATGAGCAGTTCTTC. This gives the protein CAWASGRGYNEQFF.

This clonotype turned up a few times. The chain uses TRBV20-1 and TRBJ1-5; D uncertain. V lost 5 bases, J lost 5 bases, and 16 bases lay in between. The CDR3 has 14 amino acids. CDR1 and CDR2 (germline): DFQATT, SNEGSKA (reference sequence). The CDR3 sequence is CSAPPRAPHQPQHF. The CDR3 DNA reads as TGCAGTGCTCCCCCCCGGGCACCTCATCAGCCCCAGCATTTT.

For this clonotype: Just one base apart from a much larger clone, this may be a read error. The chain recombines TRBV12-3 or TRBV12-4 with TRBJ2-1, with D unclear. The better agreement between TRBJ2-7 and the DNA end casts doubt on the J call. CDR3 length: 14 amino acids. As DNA, the CDR3 is TGTGCCAGCAGTTTTCACTACTACTACAATGAGCAGTACTTC. It encodes CASSFHYYYNEQYF.

The chain joins TRBV2 to TRBJ1-4; D is perhaps TRBD1 (5 bases). Trimming pared 3 bases from V and 6 bases from J, leaving 8 bases between. Germline values: CDR1 SNHLY, CDR2 FYNNEI. The length of the CDR3 is 13 residues. CDR3 amino acids: CASSDSGYEKLFF. The CDR3 coding sequence is TGTGCCAGCAGTGATTCAGGGTATGAAAAACTGTTTTTT.

There are many counts of this clonotype. V usage is TRBV2 and J usage is TRBJ1-2, with D possibly being TRBD1 (5 bases). This CDR3 spans 12 amino acids. The V end was cut by 7 bases, the J end by 6 bases, with 12 bases between. In germline, CDR1 is SNHLY, CDR2 FYNNEI. The DNA for the CDR3 is TGTGCCAGCAATGGGGGAAGCGATGGCTACACCTTC. Translating gives CASNGGSDGYTF.

Of note for this clonotype: This clone may be a read error of a much larger clone one base away. The V call is TRBV11-3, the J call TRBJ2-1; D remains ambiguous. V lost 4 bases to trimming and J lost 2 bases, with 12 bases between them. Germline values: CDR1 SGHNT, CDR2 YENEEA. CDR3 length: 15 residues. CDR3: CASSSREAPYNEQFF. Here the CDR3 DNA reads TGTGCCAGCAGCTCACGTGAGGCCCCCTACAATGAGCAGTTCTTC. Based on the CDR3 plus reference TRBV11-3 and TRBJ2-1, the full variable domain is EAGVVQSPRYKIIEKKQPVAFWCNPISGHNTLYWYLQNLGQGPELLIRYENEEAVDDSQLPKDRFSAERLKGVDSTLKIQPAELGDSAVYLCASSSREAPYNEQFFGPGTRLTVL.

The rearrangement uses TRBV6-1 and TRBJ2-7, with D possibly TRBD2 on 6 matching bases. This CDR3 spans 14 amino acids. CDR1 and CDR2 (germline): MNHNS, SASEGT. Trimming pared 6 bases from V and 3 bases from J, leaving 15 bases between. The CDR3: CASSQRPEGYEQYF. The CDR3 region has the DNA TGTGCCAGCAGCCAACGACCGGAGGGCTACGAGCAGTACTTC.

This clonotype was recorded many times. The rearrangement links TRBV12-3 or TRBV12-4 to TRBJ1-2; D remains unclear. The CDR3 totals 12 residues. V lost 1 base to trimming and J lost 5 bases, with 5 bases between them. The CDR3 sequence: CASSLGEYGYTF. In nucleotides, the CDR3 is TGTGCCAGCAGTTTAGGGGAGTATGGCTACACCTTC.

This chain uses TRBV10-3 with TRBJ2-2, with D uncertain. Germline-derived CDR1 and CDR2 are ENHRY and SYGVKD. The CDR3 is made up of 14 amino acids. V was cut by 6 bases and J by 4 bases, with 12 bases left in between. CDR3 residues: CAIRTSWGTGELFF. CDR3 nucleotides: TGTGCCATCAGAACATCTTGGGGCACCGGGGAGCTGTTTTTT.

This clonotype showed up many times. This chain links TRBV11-2 with TRBJ1-2; perhaps TRBD1 as D (5 bases). This CDR3 region has 15 residues. Germline V gene data show CDR1 as SGHAT and CDR2 as FQNNGV. V was pared by 0 bases and J by 2 bases, with 10 bases between. CDR3 nucleotides: TGTGCCAGCAGCTTAGAAGACAGTTCCAACTATGGCTACACCTTC. This encodes CASSLEDSSNYGYTF.

This chain joins TRBV5-1 and TRBJ2-7; no firm D call. This CDR3 is built from 12 residues. Trimming removed 0 bases from V and 6 bases from J, with 7 bases in between. In germline, CDR1 is SGHRS, CDR2 YFSETQ. The CDR3 protein is CASSLEGSEQYV. CDR3 bases: TGCGCCAGCAGCTTGGAGGGTTCCGAGCAGTACGTC.

This clonotype was detected ten times or more. The V and J genes are TRBV9 and TRBJ2-3; D remains unclear. The CDR3 is 14 residues long. Germline assignment: CDR1 SGDLS and CDR2 YYNGEE. Trimming took off 2 bases at V and 0 bases at J, with 7 bases between the two ends. CDR3 in amino acids: CASSVTGSTDTQYF. The CDR3 coding sequence is TGTGCCAGCAGCGTTACCGGGAGCACAGATACGCAGTATTTT.

The chain recombines TRBV20-1 with TRBJ2-6; maybe TRBD1 (5 bases). CDR1 is DFQATT, CDR2 SNEGSKA, per germline (reference sequence). The CDR3 has 14 amino acids. V gave up 4 bases and J gave up 4 bases, with 11 bases separating them. CDR3 coding DNA: TGCAGTGCTATGACAGAGGTGGGGGCCAACGTCCTGACTTTC. It is translated as CSAMTEVGANVLTF.

This clonotype came up a few times. The CDR3 nucleotides read TGTGCCAGCAGCTTAGTGTTGGGGGTAAATTCACCCCTCCACTTT. Its translation is CASSLVLGVNSPLHF. The chain links TRBV7-2 to TRBJ1-6, with D perhaps TRBD1 (5 bases). Trimming left V 1 base short and J 7 bases short, with 11 bases between. Germline V gene sequence: CDR1 SGHTA, CDR2 FQGNSA. This CDR3 has 15 residues. Complete variable domain (other parts from reference TRBV7-2 and TRBJ1-6): GAGVSQSPSNKVTEKGKDVELRCDPISGHTALYWYRQSLGQGLEFLIYFQGNSAPDKSGLPSDRFSAERTGGSVSTLTIQRTQQEDSAVYLCASSLVLGVNSPLHFGNGTRLTVT.

The rearrangement joins TRBV3-1 to TRBJ2-1; the D call may be TRBD1 or TRBD2 (5 bases each). The CDR3 is 12 residues long. Germline-derived CDR1 and CDR2 are LGHDT and YNNKEL (reference sequence). Trimming removed 4 bases from V and 10 bases from J, with 11 bases in between. DNA for the CDR3: TGTGCCAGCAGCCCTCGAGGGGAGGAGCAGTTCTTC. Translating it yields CASSPRGEEQFF.

This clonotype was counted a few times. Since a much larger clone is just one base distant, this may be a read error. The chain carries TRBV18 and TRBJ2-7, with 7 bases lining up with TRBD2. The CDR3 loop spans 13 amino acids. Germline trimming cut 2 bases from V and 6 bases from J; bases unmatched to any gene: 4. Germline loops: CDR1 KGHSH, CDR2 LQKENI. The CDR3 DNA sequence: TGTGCCAGCTCACCAGCGGGGGTAGTCGAGCAGTACTTC. It translates to CASSPAGVVEQYF.

The chain joins TRBV11-2 to TRBJ2-1; 10 bases are a match to TRBD2. This CDR3 region has 16 residues. V trimming: 0 bases; J trimming: 4 bases; junction bases outside the gene matches: 3. The V gene's germline CDR1 is SGHAT and CDR2 FQNNGV. The CDR3 spells CASSLEPSGRYNEQFF. The CDR3 nucleotides read TGTGCCAGCAGCTTAGAACCTAGCGGGAGATACAATGAGCAGTTCTTC.

This clonotype came up many times. The chain carries TRBV3-1 and TRBJ2-7; tentatively, D is TRBD1 (6 bases). Germline V CDR1 and CDR2: LGHDT, YNNKEL (reference sequence). The V end was cut by 0 bases, the J end by 4 bases, with 19 bases between. The CDR3 has 17 amino acids. The chain's CDR3 is CASSQDPHRVVIYEQYF. CDR3 coding DNA: TGTGCCAGCAGCCAAGATCCCCACAGGGTGGTAATTTACGAGCAGTACTTC.

The table lists this clonotype with many counts. The J gene is TRBJ1-1, the V gene TRBV5-1; D is possibly TRBD1 (5 bases). Per the germline V gene, CDR1 is SGHRS and CDR2 is YFSETQ. The CDR3 runs to 14 residues. The V end was cut by 4 bases, the J end by 5 bases, with 15 bases between. The CDR3 spells CASSRLQGETEAFF. The CDR3 nucleotides read TGCGCCAGCAGCAGGCTGCAGGGAGAGACTGAAGCTTTCTTT.

The chain recombines TRBV12-3 or TRBV12-4 with TRBJ1-3; D unresolved. V lost 4 bases and J 5 bases, leaving 9 bases between the germline ends. This CDR3 region has 13 residues. The CDR3 sequence: CASSSGHRNTIYF. CDR3 coding DNA: TGTGCCAGCAGTTCCGGCCACAGAAACACCATATATTTT.

There are many counts of this clonotype. The chain uses TRBV28 and TRBJ2-7; D gene ambiguous. The CDR3 sequence is 14 residues long. The V and J ends lost 2 bases and 0 bases respectively, with 8 bases between them. Germline CDR1 reads MDHEN; CDR2 reads SYDVKM. The chain's CDR3 is CASSLGSISYEQYF. CDR3 coding DNA: TGTGCCAGCAGTTTAGGTTCGATCTCCTACGAGCAGTACTTC.

This clonotype has a count of ten or more. The chain combines TRBV3-1 with TRBJ2-7; D uncertain. V was cut by 3 bases and J by 7 bases, with 10 bases left in between. Germline CDR1 LGHDT, CDR2 YNNKEL (reference sequence). CDR3 size: 12 residues. The CDR3 sequence is CASSQFQGEQYF. CDR3 bases: TGTGCCAGCAGCCAGTTCCAAGGAGAGCAGTACTTC.

This chain joins TRBV5-1 and TRBJ2-1; 11 positions match TRBD1. CDR1 is SGHRS, CDR2 YFSETQ, per germline. Trimming cost V 0 bases and J 9 bases; bases outside gene matches: 11. CDR3 length: 17 amino acids. CDR3 nucleotides: TGCGCCAGCAGCTTGGATGGACAGGGGGCGCGATCAAGTGAGCAGTTCTTC. This translates into CASSLDGQGARSSEQFF.